This entry is about one T cell receptor (beta chain). Other DNA sequences within the sample encode an identical CDR3. This record comes from a study of blood T cell repertoires in COVID-19. Some clones are missing from TCRdb's copy, which holds only in-frame ones; the method was immunoSEQ multiplex PCR. The sample consists of around 57,000 clones, around 90% of them appearing once. Sequences were obtained from peripheral blood. The clonotype originates from an elderly woman with COVID-19, enrolled during active disease.

The CDR3 region has the DNA TGTGCCACCAGTGATCCATCCACAGATACGCAGTATTTT. It encodes CATSDPSTDTQYF. This chain links TRBV24-1 with TRBJ2-3; the D is unclear. CDR1 KGHDR and CDR2 SFDVKD come from the germline V gene. V lost 3 bases, J lost 2 bases, and 5 bases lay in between. The CDR3 has 13 amino acids.